This T cell receptor beta chain was recovered during a study of blood T cell repertoires in COVID-19. Overall study: Sample material is recorded as cDNA or gDNA derived from T cells, B-cell-depleted T cells, or PBMCs.

J lost 9 bases, V lost 0 bases, and 20 bases had no gene match. The CDR3 spans 20 residues. CDR1 and CDR2 (germline): SGDLS, YYNGEE. Authors' processing steps: Counts of nucleated cells, estimated from reference gene primer amplification, were obtained. Sequencing used immunoSEQ multiplex PCR; TCRdb keeps in-frame clones, though not all of them. The V and J calls and clone size were taken over from that table, and D and trimming were inferred from the DNA. The sample lists about 140,000 clones; around 73% were seen once. The receptor was isolated from a woman between 45 and 60 years old with active or convalescent COVID-19. The chain links TRBV9 to TRBJ1-6; 8 bases fit TRBD1. The sequencing sample was made of peripheral blood. CDR3 amino acids: CASSVAPQPPSGTGGSPLHF. DNA of the CDR3: TGTGCCAGCAGCGTAGCCCCCCAACCTCCCTCCGGGACAGGCGGTTCACCCCTCCACTTT.